The 13 T cell receptor beta chains below all came from one sample that was sequenced in a study of RUNX1 and TCR beta rearrangement in T-cell leukemia. Both DJ and VDJ rearrangements of TCR beta were amplicon sequenced. Via MiXCR, TCRdb re-called the PCR reads, giving one row per CDR3 protein. The sample records approximately 150 distinct CDR3 sequences, around 40% being singletons. Sequenced input: blood. The receptors originated from a female donor with T-cell acute lymphoblastic leukemia.

This chain links TRBV19 with TRBJ1-1; 7 bases fit TRBD1. The CDR3 runs 15 residues. The germline V gene has CDR1 LNHDA and CDR2 SQIVND (reference sequence). The V segment lost 3 bases and the J segment 1 base; nucleotides outside the gene matches: 5. The CDR3 bases are TGTGCCAGTAGTATCGTGACAGGGCGGAACACTGAAGCTTTCTTT. This encodes CASSIVTGRNTEAFF.

This clonotype ranks as medium-sized. The rearrangement joins TRBV28 to TRBJ2-2; D unresolved. The CDR3 runs to 12 residues. V was pared by 3 bases and J by 4 bases, with 3 bases between. Germline V lookup: CDR1 MDHEN, CDR2 SYDVKM. CDR3 region: CASSFPTGELFF. CDR3 coding DNA: TGTGCCAGCAGTTTTCCCACCGGGGAGCTGTTTTTT.

By its share, this clonotype is large. The chain is built from TRBV5-4 and TRBJ2-1; a possible D gene is TRBD1 (5 bases). This CDR3 has 18 amino acids. V was cut by 0 bases and J by 6 bases, with 22 bases left in between. The germline V gene encodes CDR1 SGHNT and CDR2 YYREEE (reference sequence). CDR3 sequence reads: CASSLGQTALTRVNEQFF. The DNA of the CDR3 is TGTGCCAGCAGCTTGGGTCAGACAGCCCTTACCCGGGTCAATGAGCAGTTCTTC.

By sample fraction, this clonotype is large. An end of the junction differs from the germline gene, which may be a read error. The chain is built from TRBV5-4 and TRBJ2-1; a possible D gene is TRBD1 (5 bases). Germline V CDR1 and CDR2: SGHNT, YYREEE (reference sequence). The CDR3 runs 18 residues. Here the CDR3 reads CVSSLGQTALTRVNEQFF. The CDR3 bases are TGTGTCAGCAGCTTGGGTCAGACAGCCCTTACCCGGGTCAATGAGCAGTTCTTC. The full variable domain, its missing parts supplied by reference TRBV5-4 and TRBJ2-1, is ETGVTQSPTHLIKTRGQQVTLRCSSQSGHNTVSWYQQALGQGPQFIFQYYREEENGRGNFPPRFSGLQFPNYSSELNVNALELDDSALYLCVSSLGQTALTRVNEQFFGPGTRLTVL.

On this clonotype: One end of the junction is discordant with germline, which a read error may explain. The rearrangement joins TRBV20-1 to TRBJ2-1; tentative D call: TRBD2 (6 bases). Germline CDR1 DFQATT, CDR2 SNEGSKA (reference sequence). This CDR3 comprises 12 residues. The DNA of the CDR3 is TGCAGTGGGGCGGGATCCTGCAATGAGCCGGTCTTC. It is translated as CSGAGSCNEPVF.

In its sample, this clonotype ranks as medium-sized. The rearrangement uses TRBV29-1 and TRBJ1-1, with 9 bases aligning to TRBD1. V gave up 5 bases and J gave up 4 bases; unmatched junction bases: 5. The CDR3 sequence is 13 residues long. Germline-derived CDR1 and CDR2 are SQVTM and ANQGSEA. CDR3 DNA sequence: TGCAGCGTTTCACAGGGGGCACGCACTGAAGCTTTCTTT. Protein sequence: CSVSQGARTEAFF. The variable domain in full, completed from reference TRBV29-1 and TRBJ1-1, reads SAVISQKPSRDICQRGTSLTIQCQVDSQVTMMFWYRQQPGQSLTLIATANQGSEATYESGFVIDKFPISRPNLTFSTLTVSNMSPEDSSIYLCSVSQGARTEAFFGQGTRLTVV.

By proportion, this clonotype is large. The rearrangement links TRBV5-1 to TRBJ1-4; D perhaps matches TRBD1 (6 bases). V was clipped by 4 bases and J by 3 bases, with 10 bases between them. In germline, CDR1 is SGHRS, CDR2 YFSETQ. CDR3 length: 14 amino acids. The CDR3 nucleotides are TGCGCCAGCAGCGCAGGGGATGCTAATGAAAAACTGTTTTTT. Amino acids: CASSAGDANEKLFF.

This clonotype is large (0.1 to 1%) in the sample. This chain joins TRBV20-1 and TRBJ1-2, with D possibly being TRBD1 (5 bases). With 0 bases removed from V and 8 bases from J, the gap between germline ends came to 10 bases. There are 12 residues in the CDR3. Germline assignment: CDR1 DFQATT and CDR2 SNEGSKA (reference sequence). The CDR3 sequence: CSARDIGVGYTF. For the CDR3, the DNA is TGCAGTGCTAGAGACATAGGGGTGGGCTACACCTTC.

Judged by abundance, this clonotype is large. The J gene is TRBJ2-1, the V gene TRBV20-1; D may match TRBD1 or TRBD2 (5 bases each). The germline V and J ends were trimmed by 5 bases and 3 bases, with 20 bases remaining between them. CDR3 length: 16 amino acids. Germline V gene lookup returns CDR1 DFQATT and CDR2 SNEGSKA (reference sequence). CDR3 sequence (DNA): TGCAGTGCTGTAAGAGCCCGGGACGGGAACTACAATGAGCAGTTCTTC. As protein: CSAVRARDGNYNEQFF.

This clonotype was seen only a few times. The chain carries TRBV27 and TRBJ1-5, with D hard to call. The V gene lost 5 bases and the J gene lost 9 bases, with 11 bases spanning the gap. The CDR3 sequence is 12 residues long. Germline V CDR1 and CDR2: MNHEY, SMNVEV (reference sequence). The CDR3 DNA sequence: TGTGCCAGCAGTCCTGCCGGAGGGCCCCAGCATTTT. Protein sequence: CASSPAGGPQHF.

Only a few counts were recorded for this clonotype. V and J are TRBV12-3 or TRBV12-4 and TRBJ2-2, with a possible D match to TRBD2 (6 bases). With 8 bases removed from V and 0 bases from J, the gap between germline ends came to 10 bases. CDR3 size: 14 residues. In nucleotides, the CDR3 is TGTGCCAGCCCCTCGGGAGCGAACACCGGGGAGCTGTTTTTT. Translation gives CASPSGANTGELFF.

This clonotype is termed hyperexpanded. The J gene is TRBJ2-7, the V gene TRBV5-6; D call uncertain. Germline V gene sequence: CDR1 SGHDT, CDR2 YYEEEE. V gave up 4 bases and J gave up 0 bases, with 17 bases separating them. The CDR3 covers 16 residues. CDR3 in amino acids: CASSPLNWGSSYEQYV. CDR3 nucleotide sequence: TGTGCCAGCAGCCCCTTGAACTGGGGAAGCTCCTACGAGCAGTACGTC.

V usage is TRBV20-1 and J usage is TRBJ1-2, with D unresolved. Trimming stripped 0 bases from V and 10 bases from J, with 15 bases between. The CDR3 consists of 13 residues. Germline V gene lookup returns CDR1 DFQATT and CDR2 SNEGSKA (reference sequence). CDR3 protein: CSARDETDRYYTF. The CDR3 DNA is TGCAGTGCTAGAGATGAGACGGATCGCTACTACACCTTC.